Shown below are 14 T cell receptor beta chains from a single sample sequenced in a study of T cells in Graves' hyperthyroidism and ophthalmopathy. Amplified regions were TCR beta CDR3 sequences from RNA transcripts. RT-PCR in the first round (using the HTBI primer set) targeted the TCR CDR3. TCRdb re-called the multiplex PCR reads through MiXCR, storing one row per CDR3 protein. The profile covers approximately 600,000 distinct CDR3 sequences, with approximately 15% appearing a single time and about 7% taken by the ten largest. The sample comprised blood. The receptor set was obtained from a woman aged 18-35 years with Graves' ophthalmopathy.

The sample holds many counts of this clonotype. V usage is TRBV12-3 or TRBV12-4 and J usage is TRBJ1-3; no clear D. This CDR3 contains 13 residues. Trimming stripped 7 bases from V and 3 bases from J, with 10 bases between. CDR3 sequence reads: CASKGSGGNTIYF. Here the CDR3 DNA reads TGTGCCAGCAAAGGTTCCGGTGGAAACACCATATATTTT.

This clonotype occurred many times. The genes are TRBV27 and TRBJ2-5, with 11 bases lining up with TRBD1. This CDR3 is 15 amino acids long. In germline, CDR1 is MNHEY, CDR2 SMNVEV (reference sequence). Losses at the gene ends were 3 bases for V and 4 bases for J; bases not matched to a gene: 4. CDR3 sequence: CASSFRDRGIETQYF. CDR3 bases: TGTGCCAGCAGTTTCCGGGACAGGGGGATAGAGACCCAGTACTTC.

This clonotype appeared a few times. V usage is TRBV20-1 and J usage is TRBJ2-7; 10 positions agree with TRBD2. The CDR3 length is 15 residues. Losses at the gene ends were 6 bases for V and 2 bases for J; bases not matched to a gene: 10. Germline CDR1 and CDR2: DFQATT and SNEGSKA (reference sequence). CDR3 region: CSANTWTSGAYEQYF. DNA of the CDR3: TGCAGTGCCAATACCTGGACTAGCGGAGCCTACGAGCAGTACTTC.

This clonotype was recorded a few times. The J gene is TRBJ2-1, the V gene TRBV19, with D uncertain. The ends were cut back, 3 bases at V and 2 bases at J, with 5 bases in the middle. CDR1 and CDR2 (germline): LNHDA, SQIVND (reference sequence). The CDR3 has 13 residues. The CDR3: CASSISTYNEQFF. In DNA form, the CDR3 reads TGTGCCAGTAGTATTAGTACCTACAATGAGCAGTTCTTC.

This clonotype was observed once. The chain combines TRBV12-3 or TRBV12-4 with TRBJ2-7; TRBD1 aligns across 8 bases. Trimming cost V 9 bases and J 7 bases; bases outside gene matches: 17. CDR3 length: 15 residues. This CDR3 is CASSKRGQGAFEQYF. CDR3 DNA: TGTGCCAGTTCGAAAAGGGGGCAGGGGGCTTTTGAGCAGTACTTC.

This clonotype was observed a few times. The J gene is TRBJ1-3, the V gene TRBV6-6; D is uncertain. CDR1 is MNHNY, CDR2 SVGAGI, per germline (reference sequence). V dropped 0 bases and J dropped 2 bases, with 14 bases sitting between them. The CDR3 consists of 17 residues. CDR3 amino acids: CASSYSNSGVPGNTIYF. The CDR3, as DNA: TGTGCCAGCAGTTACTCGAATTCGGGAGTCCCTGGAAACACCATATATTTT.

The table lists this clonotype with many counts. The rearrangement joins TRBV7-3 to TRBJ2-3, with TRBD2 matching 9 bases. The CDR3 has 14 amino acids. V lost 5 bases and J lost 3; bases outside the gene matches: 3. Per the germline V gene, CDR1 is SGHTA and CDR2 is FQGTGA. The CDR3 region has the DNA TGTGCCAGCAGCCGGGGACTAGCAACAGATACGCAGTATTTT. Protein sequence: CASSRGLATDTQYF.

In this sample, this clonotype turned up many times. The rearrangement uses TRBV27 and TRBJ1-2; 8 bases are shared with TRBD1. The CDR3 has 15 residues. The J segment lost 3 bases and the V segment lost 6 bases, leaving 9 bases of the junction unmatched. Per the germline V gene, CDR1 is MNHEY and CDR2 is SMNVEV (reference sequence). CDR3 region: CASRRTGTIDYGYTF. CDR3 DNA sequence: TGTGCCAGCAGAAGGACAGGGACTATTGACTATGGCTACACCTTC.

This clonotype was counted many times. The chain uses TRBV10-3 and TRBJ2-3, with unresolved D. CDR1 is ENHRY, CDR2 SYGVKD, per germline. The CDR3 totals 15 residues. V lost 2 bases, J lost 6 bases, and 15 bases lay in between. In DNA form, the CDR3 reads TGTGCCATCAGTGAGACCCGGACGGTTGAGGATACGCAGTATTTT. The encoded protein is CAISETRTVEDTQYF.

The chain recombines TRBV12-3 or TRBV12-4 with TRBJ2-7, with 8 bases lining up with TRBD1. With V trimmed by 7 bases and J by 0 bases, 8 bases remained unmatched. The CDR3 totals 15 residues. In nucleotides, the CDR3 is TGTGCCAGCAACCCGGCTGGGACAGGCTCCTACGAGCAGTACTTC. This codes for CASNPAGTGSYEQYF.

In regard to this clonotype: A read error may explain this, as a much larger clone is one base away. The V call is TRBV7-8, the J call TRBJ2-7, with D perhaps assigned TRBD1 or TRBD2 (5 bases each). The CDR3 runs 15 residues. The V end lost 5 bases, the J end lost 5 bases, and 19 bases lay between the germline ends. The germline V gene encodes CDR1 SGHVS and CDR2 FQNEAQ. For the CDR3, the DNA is TGTGCCAGCAGCCACAAGGGAGTGTGGGACCACGAGCAGTACTTC. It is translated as CASSHKGVWDHEQYF.

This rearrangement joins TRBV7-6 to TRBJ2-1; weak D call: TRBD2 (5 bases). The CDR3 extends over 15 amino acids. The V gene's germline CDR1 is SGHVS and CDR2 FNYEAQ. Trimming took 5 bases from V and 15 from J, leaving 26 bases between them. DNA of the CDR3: TGTGCCAGCAGCCCCCGTTTGAGGGTCGACCTATCCCCGTTCTTC. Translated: CASSPRLRVDLSPFF.

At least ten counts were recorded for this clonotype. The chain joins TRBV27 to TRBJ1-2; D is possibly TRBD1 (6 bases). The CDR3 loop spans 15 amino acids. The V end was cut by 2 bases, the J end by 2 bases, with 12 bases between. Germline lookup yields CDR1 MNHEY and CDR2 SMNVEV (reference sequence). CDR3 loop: CASSLGGSPNYGYTF. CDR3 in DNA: TGTGCCAGCAGTTTAGGGGGCAGCCCGAACTATGGCTACACCTTC.

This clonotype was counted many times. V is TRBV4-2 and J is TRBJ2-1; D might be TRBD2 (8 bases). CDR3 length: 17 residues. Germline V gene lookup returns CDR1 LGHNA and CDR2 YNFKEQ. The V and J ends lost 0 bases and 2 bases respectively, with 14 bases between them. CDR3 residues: CASSQDLSGTAYNEQFF. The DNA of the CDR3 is TGTGCCAGCAGCCAAGACCTTAGCGGGACAGCCTACAATGAGCAGTTCTTC.